This T cell receptor beta chain was sequenced during a study of chemoradiotherapy in HPV16-positive cancers. Produced via immunoSEQ multiplex PCR; TCRdb's table is partial and in-frame only. Counted here are about 22,000 clones, roughly 92% occurring once; the ten biggest clones make up about a sixth. As regards this clone: Its specificity is not known.

Over chemoradiotherapy, repertoires were sampled more than once. General study points: HPV-specific T cells were functionally defined from only a couple of HPV16-positive patients.

The material was blood, obtained from a patient who underwent chemoradiotherapy. The receptor was derived from a human donor with HPV-associated anogenital cancer.

In DNA form, the CDR3 reads TGTGCCAGCAGCACGGACAGGGGTCTCCGTCAGCCCCAGCATTTT. It is translated as CASSTDRGLRQPQHF. The J gene is TRBJ1-5, the V gene TRBV11-2; 9 positions match TRBD1. V trimming: 5 bases; J trimming: 6 bases; junction bases outside the gene matches: 8. Germline V lookup: CDR1 SGHAT, CDR2 FQNNGV. This CDR3 comprises 15 residues. The full variable domain, its missing parts supplied by reference TRBV11-2 and TRBJ1-5, is EAGVAQSPRYKIIEKRQSVAFWCNPISGHATLYWYQQILGQGPKLLIQFQNNGVVDDSQLPKDRFSAERLKGVDSTLKIQPAKLEDSAVYLCASSTDRGLRQPQHFGDGTRLSIL.